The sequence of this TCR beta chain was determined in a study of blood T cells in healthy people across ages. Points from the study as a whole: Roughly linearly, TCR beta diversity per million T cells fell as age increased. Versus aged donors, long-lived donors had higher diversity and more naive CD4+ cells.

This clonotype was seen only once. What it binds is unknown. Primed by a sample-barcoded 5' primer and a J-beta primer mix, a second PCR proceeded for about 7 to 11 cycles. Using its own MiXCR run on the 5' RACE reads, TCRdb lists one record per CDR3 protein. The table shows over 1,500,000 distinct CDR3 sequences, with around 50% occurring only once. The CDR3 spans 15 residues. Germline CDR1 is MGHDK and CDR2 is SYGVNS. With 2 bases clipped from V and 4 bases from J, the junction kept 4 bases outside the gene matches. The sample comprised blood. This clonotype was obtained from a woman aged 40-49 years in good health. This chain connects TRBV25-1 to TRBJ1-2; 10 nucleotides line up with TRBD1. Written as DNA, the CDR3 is TGTGCCAGCAGTGAAGGACAGGGGGTGGGCTATGGCTACACCTTC. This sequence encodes CASSEGQGVGYGYTF.